This T cell receptor beta chain came from a study of beta chain features in type 1 diabetes. As every portion of the isolated RNA was reverse transcribed, the sequencing read expressed TCRB transcripts. This table comes from immunoSEQ multiplex PCR, and its TCRdb copy is limited to in-frame clones, with some not included. The table has roughly 370,000 clones, approximately 15% seen once. CDR1 and CDR2 (germline): SGHTA, FQGTGA. CDR3 length: 15 amino acids. V lost 1 base and J lost 2, with 8 bases in between. Findings of the study overall: Naive, central memory and regulatory TCRB repertoires appeared more similar among patients than healthy donors.

This clone was observed a few times. The target antigen is unknown. Material for sequencing was naive CD4+ T cells from blood. The rearrangement links TRBV7-3 to TRBJ2-2, with D unclear. The sequence derives from a young man in good health. This chain's CDR3 is CASSLSRGNTGELFF. The CDR3 DNA is TGTGCCAGCAGCTTAAGTCGAGGCAACACCGGGGAGCTGTTTTTT.